This T cell receptor (beta chain) derives from a study of monozygotic twins with inflammatory bowel disease. Study-wide points: Whereas healthy co-twins had higher TCRbeta diversity (inverse Simpson), IBD patients had lower diversity.

This CDR3 has 16 amino acids. Germline lookup yields CDR1 MNHNS and CDR2 SASEGT. Of note for this clonotype: Its specificity is unknown.

TCRdb reprocessed the 5' RACE reads and keeps a single row for each CDR3 protein, giving no DNA. The table for this sample gives around 200,000 distinct CDR3 sequences. Sequenced material: blood. The source of this sequence is a human donor with ulcerative colitis or Crohn's disease, or a healthy co-twin of an affected twin (not recorded which). The chain couples TRBV6-1 to TRBJ1-3; TCRdb outputs TRBD1, but without DNA this stays unchecked. The CDR3 sequence is CASSRGQVISGNTIYF.